This entry lists 10 T cell receptor beta chains sequenced from one sample in a study of monozygotic twins with inflammatory bowel disease. TCRdb re-called the 5' RACE reads and gives one entry per CDR3 protein, without DNA. In all, the sample yields around 400,000 distinct CDR3 sequences. Sample: blood. The receptors originated from a human donor with ulcerative colitis or Crohn's disease, or a healthy co-twin of an affected twin (not recorded which).

This rearrangement joins TRBV3-1 to TRBJ2-1; there is no DNA to check the TCRdb D call of TRBD2. Germline V gives CDR1 LGHDT, CDR2 YNNKEL (reference sequence). CDR3 length: 15 residues. The chain's CDR3 is CASSPGLAGEDEQFF.

The gene calls are TRBV20-1 and TRBJ1-2; with no DNA, the TCRdb D assignment of TRBD1 cannot be verified. The germline V gene encodes CDR1 DFQATT and CDR2 SNEGSKA (reference sequence). The CDR3 is 17 residues long. The CDR3 loop reads CSARDNIRGQLNYGYTF.

The V gene is TRBV30, the J gene TRBJ1-6. Germline lookup yields CDR1 GTSNPN and CDR2 SVGIG (reference sequence). The CDR3 is 15 amino acids. CDR3 protein: CAWSGGRSNNSPLHF.

The J gene is TRBJ2-7, the V gene TRBV18. Germline V gene sequence: CDR1 KGHSH, CDR2 LQKENI. The CDR3 runs 15 residues. CDR3 in amino acids: CASSPVRTVPHEQYF.

The chain recombines TRBV10-3 with TRBJ2-1; checking the TCRdb D call of TRBD2 is not possible without DNA. CDR1 is ENHRY, CDR2 SYGVKD, per germline. The CDR3 loop spans 14 amino acids. CDR3 sequence: CAARAGGPRAEQFF.

The V and J genes are TRBV9 and TRBJ2-2; TCRdb proposes TRBD2, but this gene call is untestable without DNA. The germline V gene encodes CDR1 SGDLS and CDR2 YYNGEE. The CDR3 loop spans 14 amino acids. The CDR3 reads CASSPTGGGGELFF. Using reference TRBV9 and TRBJ2-2 for the parts outside the CDR3, the full variable domain is DSGVTQTPKHLITATGQRVTLRCSPRSGDLSVYWYQQSLDQGLQFLIQYYNGEERAKGNILERFSAQQFPDLHSELNLSSLELGDSALYFCASSPTGGGGELFFGEGSRLTVL.

The chain couples TRBV7-9 to TRBJ2-3; TCRdb selects TRBD2, and the lack of DNA leaves this call unchecked. The CDR3 totals 15 residues. Germline V gene lookup returns CDR1 SEHNR and CDR2 FQNEAQ (reference sequence). The CDR3 sequence is CASSLRAGVPDTQYF.

The chain carries TRBV29-1 and TRBJ1-1. Germline V gene lookup returns CDR1 SQVTM and CDR2 ANQGSEA. This CDR3 has 12 amino acids. This CDR3 is CSVDGQNTEAFF.

The V call is TRBV29-1, the J call TRBJ2-5; the TRBD2 assignment by TCRdb is unverifiable without DNA. The CDR3 runs to 14 residues. Germline V gene data show CDR1 as SQVTM and CDR2 as ANQGSEA. CDR3 residues: CSVPIQGLEETQYF.

The rearrangement joins TRBV5-1 to TRBJ2-5. Germline V gene lookup returns CDR1 SGHRS and CDR2 YFSETQ. This CDR3 has 16 amino acids. CDR3 sequence: CASSLGLAGNQETQYF.